Presented here are 17 T cell receptor beta chains from one specimen sequenced in a study of beta chain features in type 1 diabetes. The entirety of the isolated RNA underwent reverse transcription, so expressed TCRB transcripts were sequenced. Sequencing used immunoSEQ multiplex PCR; TCRdb keeps in-frame clones, though not all of them. This table has about 170,000 clones, 6.5% to 9.5% appearing once. Their antigens remain unidentified. Regarding the study as a whole: TCRB CDR3s were moderately but significantly shorter in Type 1 diabetes patients in all four CD4+ subsets.

Sequenced: central memory CD4+ T cells from blood. Source of these receptors: a middle-aged woman with type 1 diabetes.

The sample holds a few counts of this clone. The rearrangement uses TRBV9 and TRBJ1-1; no clear D gene. V was clipped by 0 bases and J by 0 bases, with 12 bases between them. CDR1 and CDR2 from the germline V gene are SGDLS and YYNGEE. This CDR3 has 16 amino acids. The CDR3 loop reads CASSVGKSLMNTEAFF. CDR3 bases: TGTGCCAGCAGCGTAGGAAAGAGCTTAATGAACACTGAAGCTTTCTTT.

This chain connects TRBV28 to TRBJ2-7; D is ambiguous. CDR3 size: 11 residues. Germline V gene data show CDR1 as MDHEN and CDR2 as SYDVKM. The V and J ends lost 6 bases and 4 bases respectively, with 7 bases between them. CDR3 sequence: CASRTSYEQYF. CDR3 coding DNA: TGTGCCAGCAGGACAAGTTACGAGCAGTACTTC.

There are a few counts of this clone. The CDR3 region is CATSRTAVVGTGELFF. The CDR3 DNA reads as TGTGCCACCAGCAGAACCGCGGTGGTCGGAACCGGGGAGCTGTTTTTT. The chain joins TRBV15 to TRBJ2-2; D call uncertain. V lost 2 bases to trimming and J lost 5 bases, with 15 bases between them. CDR1 and CDR2 from the germline V gene are LNHNV and YYDKDF (reference sequence). This CDR3 has 16 amino acids. Full variable domain (remainder filled in from reference TRBV15 and TRBJ2-2): DAMVIQNPRYQVTQFGKPVTLSCSQTLNHNVMYWYQQKSSQAPKLLFHYYDKDFNNEADTPDNFQSRRPNTSFCFLDIRSPGLGDTAMYLCATSRTAVVGTGELFFGEGSRLTVL.

The chain is built from TRBV5-1 and TRBJ1-2; TRBD1 aligns across 8 bases. V was pared by 0 bases and J by 7 bases, with 5 bases of the junction left unmatched. From germline, CDR1 is SGHRS and CDR2 YFSETQ. This CDR3 is 14 amino acids long. The CDR3 DNA reads TGCGCCAGCAGCTTGGCTGGACAGGGTCGTGGCTACACCTTC. Its translation is CASSLAGQGRGYTF.

This chain joins TRBV28 and TRBJ2-6; D is undetermined. The germline CDR1 and CDR2 sequences are MDHEN and SYDVKM. This CDR3 has 14 amino acids. The ends were cut back, 4 bases at V and 3 bases at J, with 7 bases in the middle. The CDR3 reads CASSSRYGANVLTF. DNA for the CDR3: TGTGCCAGCAGTTCTAGATATGGGGCCAACGTCCTGACTTTC.

The CDR3 DNA is TGTGCCAGCAGTTACCCCCTGGGGGGACAGGGCTACACCTTC. It is translated as CASSYPLGGQGYTF. The chain links TRBV6-6 to TRBJ1-2; 7 nucleotides match TRBD1. The CDR3 length is 14 residues. Germline CDR1 and CDR2: MNHNY and SVGAGI (reference sequence). V was pared by 2 bases and J by 8 bases, with 8 bases of the junction left unmatched.

This clone was seen a few times. The V call is TRBV5-1, the J call TRBJ2-3, with 8 bases identical to TRBD2. This CDR3 has 16 residues. V was clipped by 3 bases and J by 2 bases; unmatched bases: 8. The germline V gene encodes CDR1 SGHRS and CDR2 YFSETQ. The CDR3 is CASSSGIAGPTDTQYF. In nucleotides, the CDR3 is TGCGCCAGCAGCTCGGGGATAGCGGGACCCACAGATACGCAGTATTTT.

CDR3 sequence: CASSPDSGNQPQHF. CDR3 coding DNA: TGTGCCAGCAGTCCGGACAGCGGAAATCAGCCCCAGCATTTT. The gene calls are TRBV6-4 and TRBJ1-5; D is possibly TRBD1 (6 bases). V gave up 5 bases and J gave up 4 bases, with 12 bases separating them. This CDR3 spans 14 amino acids. Per germline, CDR1 MRHNA and CDR2 SNTAGT.

The V and J genes are TRBV2 and TRBJ2-4; 7 bases are shared with TRBD2. CDR3 size: 13 residues. The germline V gene has CDR1 SNHLY and CDR2 FYNNEI. With 9 bases clipped from V and 6 bases from J, the junction kept 8 bases outside the gene matches. The CDR3 loop reads CASGGGYRNIQYF. For the CDR3, the DNA is TGTGCCAGTGGGGGAGGGTATCGAAACATTCAGTACTTC.

The DNA of the CDR3 is TGTGCCAGCAGTGTCCGACAGGGGAGCACAGATACGCAGTATTTT. Translation: CASSVRQGSTDTQYF. The chain uses TRBV2 and TRBJ2-3; 8 bases fit TRBD1. CDR1 is SNHLY and CDR2 is FYNNEI in the germline V gene. The CDR3 runs to 15 residues. Trimming cost V 4 bases and J 0 bases; bases outside gene matches: 3.

V and J are TRBV28 and TRBJ2-3; D is unclear. The CDR3 contains 13 residues. Germline CDR1 is MDHEN and CDR2 is SYDVKM. The V and J ends lost 8 bases and 0 bases respectively, with 9 bases between them. This CDR3 reads CASLSSSTDTQYF. CDR3 DNA sequence: TGTGCCAGCCTCAGTTCTAGCACAGATACGCAGTATTTT.

This clone appeared many times. The chain carries TRBV9 and TRBJ2-7; D might be TRBD2 (5 bases). CDR3 length: 15 amino acids. Germline CDR1 reads SGDLS; CDR2 reads YYNGEE. The V and J ends lost 3 bases and 1 base respectively, with 14 bases between them. The CDR3 DNA sequence: TGTGCCAGCAGCGCCGGACTGGGAACGTCCTACGAGCAGTACTTC. Protein product: CASSAGLGTSYEQYF.

The rearrangement joins TRBV28 to TRBJ2-7; TRBD1 agrees at 9 bases. This CDR3 region has 15 residues. J was trimmed by 3 bases and V by 10 bases; bases with no gene match: 13. In germline, CDR1 is MDHEN, CDR2 SYDVKM. The CDR3 DNA follows: TGTGCCACACGGGAATATGGGGACAGGGACTACGAGCAGTACTTC. As protein: CATREYGDRDYEQYF. The variable domain in full, completed from reference TRBV28 and TRBJ2-7, reads DVKVTQSSRYLVKRTGEKVFLECVQDMDHENMFWYRQDPGLGLRLIYFSYDVKMKEKGDIPEGYSVSREKKERFSLILESASTNQTSMYLCATREYGDRDYEQYFGPGTRLTVT.

This clone was seen more than once but under ten times. The gene calls are TRBV29-1 and TRBJ2-1; 10 nucleotides match TRBD2. The V gene's germline CDR1 is SQVTM and CDR2 ANQGSEA. The CDR3 consists of 17 residues. With 8 bases clipped from V and 4 bases from J, the junction kept 17 bases outside the gene matches. Here the CDR3 DNA reads TGCAGCTTAGGGGGGGCTAGCGGGAGTAAGGGGTACAATGAGCAGTTCTTC. Translating gives CSLGGASGSKGYNEQFF.

This clone was detected only a few times. The chain recombines TRBV6-5 with TRBJ2-7; 9 nucleotides line up with TRBD1. V was pared by 6 bases and J by 7 bases, with 10 bases of the junction left unmatched. CDR3 size: 14 residues. From germline, CDR1 is MNHEY and CDR2 SVGAGI. CDR3 sequence reads: CASSRGATGGEQYF. The DNA for the CDR3 is TGTGCCAGCAGCCGCGGGGCGACAGGGGGAGAGCAGTACTTC.

This clone appeared a few times. This chain links TRBV20-1 with TRBJ1-2, with D perhaps matching TRBD1 (6 bases). Germline V lookup: CDR1 DFQATT, CDR2 SNEGSKA (reference sequence). The V gene lost 5 bases and the J gene lost 4 bases, with 8 bases spanning the gap. The CDR3 is 11 amino acids. CDR3 bases: TGCAGTGCTGGACAGACCTATGGCTACACCTTC. Its protein product is CSAGQTYGYTF.

This clone appeared a few times. This chain joins TRBV28 and TRBJ2-7, with 7 bases identical to TRBD2. Germline assignment: CDR1 MDHEN and CDR2 SYDVKM. The CDR3 extends over 14 amino acids. The J segment lost 4 bases and the V segment lost 4 bases, leaving 7 bases of the junction unmatched. The CDR3 sequence: CASSWGEGRYEQYF. In nucleotides, the CDR3 is TGTGCCAGCAGTTGGGGGGAGGGCCGGTACGAGCAGTACTTC.